This paragraph covers one T cell receptor beta chain sequence. The target antigen is unknown. Germline and junction disagree at one end, which may indicate a read error. The CDR3 has 17 residues. Germline V lookup: CDR1 MRHNA, CDR2 SNTAGT. The sample belongs to a study of shared clonotypes between healthy human individuals. Whole-study results and caveats: Generally, naive subsets came out with larger estimated richness than memory subsets.

CD45RA-negative memory and CD45RA+ naive subsets were split from the CD4+ cells. This was a deep-level run. Assay used: immunoSEQ multiplex PCR; TCRdb lists only in-frame clones, some missing. The sample yields 780,000 or so clones, approximately 72% seen once. This chain uses TRBV6-4 with TRBJ2-1, with TRBD2 matching 9 bases. The receptor was isolated from a woman under 40 in good health. Sequencing was done on a sample of memory CD4+ T cells sorted from blood. Subset meaning: CD45RA-negative fraction. CDR3: CASSYSTSGVSYNEQFF. The CDR3 bases are TGTGCCAGCAGTTACTCGACTAGCGGTGTATCCTACAATGAGCAGTTCTTC.